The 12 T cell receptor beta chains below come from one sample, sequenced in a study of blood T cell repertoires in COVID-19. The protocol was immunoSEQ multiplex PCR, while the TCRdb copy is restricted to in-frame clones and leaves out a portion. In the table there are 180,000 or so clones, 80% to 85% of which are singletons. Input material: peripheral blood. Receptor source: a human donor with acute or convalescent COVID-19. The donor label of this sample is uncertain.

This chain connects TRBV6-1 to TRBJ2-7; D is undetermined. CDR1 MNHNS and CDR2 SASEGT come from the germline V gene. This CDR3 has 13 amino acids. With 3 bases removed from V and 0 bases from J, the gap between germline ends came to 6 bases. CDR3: CASSENGSYEQYF. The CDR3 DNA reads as TGTGCCAGCAGTGAGAACGGCTCCTACGAGCAGTACTTC.

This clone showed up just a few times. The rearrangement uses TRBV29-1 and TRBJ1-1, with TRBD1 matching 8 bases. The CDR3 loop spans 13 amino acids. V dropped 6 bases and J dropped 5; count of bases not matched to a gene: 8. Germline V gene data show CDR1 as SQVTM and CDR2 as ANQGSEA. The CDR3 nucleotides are TGCAGCGTCGGACAGGGAGTAAGTACTGAAGCTTTCTTT. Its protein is CSVGQGVSTEAFF.

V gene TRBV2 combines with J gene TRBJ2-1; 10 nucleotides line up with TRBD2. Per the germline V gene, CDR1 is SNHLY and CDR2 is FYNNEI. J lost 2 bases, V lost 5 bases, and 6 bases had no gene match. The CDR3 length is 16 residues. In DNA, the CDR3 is TGTGCCAGCAGTTCGCTAGCGGGAGTGACCTACAATGAGCAGTTCTTC. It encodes CASSSLAGVTYNEQFF. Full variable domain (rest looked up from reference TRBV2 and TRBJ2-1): EPEVTQTPSHQVTQMGQEVILRCVPISNHLYFYWYRQILGQKVEFLVSFYNNEISEKSEIFDDQFSVERPDGSNFTLKIRSTKLEDSAMYFCASSSLAGVTYNEQFFGPGTRLTVL.

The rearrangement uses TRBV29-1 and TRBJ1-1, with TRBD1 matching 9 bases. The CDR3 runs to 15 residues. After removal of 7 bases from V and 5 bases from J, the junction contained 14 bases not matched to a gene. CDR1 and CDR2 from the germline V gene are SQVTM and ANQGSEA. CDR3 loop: CSATNSQGAGTEAFF. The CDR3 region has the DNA TGCAGCGCAACTAATTCACAGGGGGCAGGAACTGAAGCTTTCTTT.

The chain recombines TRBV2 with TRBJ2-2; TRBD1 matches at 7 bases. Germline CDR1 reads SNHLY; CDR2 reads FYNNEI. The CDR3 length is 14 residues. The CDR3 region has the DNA TGTGCAGGCGGGCAAGGGGGCGACACCGGGGAGCTGTTTTTT. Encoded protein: CAGGQGGDTGELFF.

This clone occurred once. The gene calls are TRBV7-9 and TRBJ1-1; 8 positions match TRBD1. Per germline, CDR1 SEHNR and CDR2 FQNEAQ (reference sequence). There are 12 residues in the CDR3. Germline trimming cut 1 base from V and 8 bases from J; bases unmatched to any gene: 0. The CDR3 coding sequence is TGTGCCAGCAGCTTAGGGGACAGGGAAGCTTTCTTT. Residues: CASSLGDREAFF.

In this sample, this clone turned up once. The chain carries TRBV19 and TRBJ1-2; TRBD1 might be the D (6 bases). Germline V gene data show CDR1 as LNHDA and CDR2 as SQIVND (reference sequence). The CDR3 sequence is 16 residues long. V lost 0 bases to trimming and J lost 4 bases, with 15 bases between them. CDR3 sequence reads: CASSIDPGQPPYGYTF. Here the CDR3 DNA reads TGTGCCAGTAGTATAGATCCCGGACAGCCCCCCTATGGCTACACCTTC.

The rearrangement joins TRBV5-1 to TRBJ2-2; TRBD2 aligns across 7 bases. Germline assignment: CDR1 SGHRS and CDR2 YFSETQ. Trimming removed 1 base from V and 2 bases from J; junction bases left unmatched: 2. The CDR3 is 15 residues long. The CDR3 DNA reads TGCGCCAGCAGCTTGCTAGCGGATAACACCGGGGAGCTGTTTTTT. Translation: CASSLLADNTGELFF.

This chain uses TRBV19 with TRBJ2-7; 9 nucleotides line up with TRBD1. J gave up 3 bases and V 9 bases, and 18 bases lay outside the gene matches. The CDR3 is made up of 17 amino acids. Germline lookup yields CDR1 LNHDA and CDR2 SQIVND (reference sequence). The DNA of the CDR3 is TGTGCCAGCTCTTCCTTATCGGCCGGGACAGGGAACTACGAGCAGTACTTC. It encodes CASSSLSAGTGNYEQYF.

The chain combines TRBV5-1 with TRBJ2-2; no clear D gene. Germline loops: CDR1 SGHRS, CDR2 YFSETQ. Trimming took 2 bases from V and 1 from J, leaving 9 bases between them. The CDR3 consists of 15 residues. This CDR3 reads CASSFSEVNTGELFF. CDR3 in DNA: TGCGCCAGCAGCTTCTCAGAGGTGAACACCGGGGAGCTGTTTTTT.

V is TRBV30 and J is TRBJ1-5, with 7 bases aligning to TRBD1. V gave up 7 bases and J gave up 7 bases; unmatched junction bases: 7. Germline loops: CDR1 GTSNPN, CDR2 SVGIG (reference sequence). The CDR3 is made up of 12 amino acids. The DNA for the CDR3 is TGTGCCTTCGGACAGGATGGGCAGCCCCAGCATTTT. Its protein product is CAFGQDGQPQHF.

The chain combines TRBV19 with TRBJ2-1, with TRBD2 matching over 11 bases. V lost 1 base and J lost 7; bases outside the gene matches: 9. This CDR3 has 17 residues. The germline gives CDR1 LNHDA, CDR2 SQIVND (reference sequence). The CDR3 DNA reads TGTGCCAGTAGTATAGGTAGCGGGGGGGCTCGGAAGAATGAGCAGTTCTTC. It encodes CASSIGSGGARKNEQFF.